This T cell receptor beta chain stems from a study of blood T cell repertoires in COVID-19. Sequencing was performed with immunoSEQ multiplex PCR; in TCRdb, only in-frame clones are kept and a portion is missing. Here the sample spans about 410,000 clones, about 92% being singletons. Germline CDR1 and CDR2: SGHAT and FQNNGV. The J segment lost 0 bases and the V segment lost 5 bases, leaving 7 bases of the junction unmatched. This CDR3 is 17 amino acids long. The TCR comes from a young man who had recovered from COVID-19. The specimen sequenced was PBMCs or T cells enriched from blood (not recorded which). The chain is built from TRBV11-2 and TRBJ2-6, with 7 positions matching TRBD1. CDR3 protein: CASSLTGSLSGANVLTF. CDR3 DNA sequence: TGTGCCAGCAGCCTGACAGGGTCCCTCTCTGGGGCCAACGTCCTGACTTTC.